This TCR beta chain was sequenced for a study of cytomegalovirus exposure and HLA in healthy donors. Assay: immunoSEQ multiplex PCR; the TCRdb copy retains only in-frame clones and omits some. The data contain about 220,000 clones, 65% to 85% of them singletons. Germline assignment: CDR1 SGHNT and CDR2 YYREEE (reference sequence). The J segment lost 2 bases and the V segment lost 4 bases, leaving 6 bases of the junction unmatched. This CDR3 has 15 amino acids. The V call is TRBV5-4, the J call TRBJ2-7, with 10 bases matching TRBD2. Sequencing was carried out using PBMCs. This receptor was taken from a woman under 40 in good health and CMV-seropositive. The CDR3 protein is CASSRAGGTTYEQYF. In DNA form, the CDR3 reads TGTGCCAGCAGCCGAGCGGGAGGGACAACCTACGAGCAGTACTTC.